The 20 T cell receptor beta chains below all came from one sample that was sequenced in a study of control samples from healthy donors and cancer patients. The protocol was immunoSEQ multiplex PCR, while the TCRdb copy is restricted to in-frame clones and leaves out a portion. Of roughly 150,000 clones listed, approximately 90% are singletons. The sample consisted of blood. These receptors were taken from a woman in her twenties or thirties in good health.

The V gene is TRBV30, the J gene TRBJ2-7; perhaps TRBD2 as D (6 bases). The CDR3 extends over 14 amino acids. Germline V gives CDR1 GTSNPN, CDR2 SVGIG (reference sequence). Trimming pared 0 bases from V and 2 bases from J, leaving 11 bases between. CDR3 bases: TGTGCCTGGAGTGTAAGGGACTCCACCTACGAGCAGTACTTC. Translated: CAWSVRDSTYEQYF.

The chain couples TRBV5-1 to TRBJ2-5, with 8 bases aligning to TRBD1. The germline V gene encodes CDR1 SGHRS and CDR2 YFSETQ. V trimming: 0 bases; J trimming: 5 bases; junction bases outside the gene matches: 6. The CDR3 is made up of 15 amino acids. This chain's CDR3 is CASSLGTGLWETQYF. The CDR3, as DNA: TGCGCCAGCAGCTTGGGGACAGGGTTATGGGAGACCCAGTACTTC.

The V gene is TRBV27, the J gene TRBJ2-1; D is unresolved. The V end lost 1 base, the J end lost 5 bases, and 0 bases lay between the germline ends. Looked up from germline, CDR1 is MNHEY and CDR2 is SMNVEV (reference sequence). The length of the CDR3 is 11 residues. The CDR3 nucleotides read TGTGCCAGCAGTTTATACAATGAGCAGTTCTTC. It yields the protein CASSLYNEQFF.

The J gene is TRBJ1-5, the V gene TRBV5-3, with 8 bases identical to TRBD1. TRBV5-3 is recorded as an ORF, its role being uncertain. After removal of 4 bases from V and 4 bases from J, the junction contained 10 bases not matched to a gene. The length of the CDR3 is 16 residues. The CDR3 region has the DNA TGTGCCAGAAGCAAGCAGCGGGACAGGTATAATCAGCCCCAGCATTTT. Protein product: CARSKQRDRYNQPQHF.

This chain connects TRBV27 to TRBJ2-1, with 10 bases that match TRBD2. J gave up 4 bases and V 3 bases, and 12 bases lay outside the gene matches. Germline CDR1 is MNHEY and CDR2 is SMNVEV (reference sequence). The CDR3 contains 18 residues. CDR3 in DNA: TGTGCCAGCAGTTTTTATGCGCCTAGCGGGAGTGGGTACAATGAGCAGTTCTTC. Its protein product is CASSFYAPSGSGYNEQFF.

V is TRBV5-1 and J is TRBJ2-5, with a weak D call TRBD1 (6 bases). The CDR3 runs to 13 residues. V gave up 1 base and J gave up 4 bases, with 8 bases separating them. The V gene's germline CDR1 is SGHRS and CDR2 YFSETQ. CDR3 in DNA: TGCGCCAGCAGCTTGACAGGGATAGAGACCCAGTACTTC. Translating gives CASSLTGIETQYF. The full variable domain, its missing parts supplied by reference TRBV5-1 and TRBJ2-5, is KAGVTQTPRYLIKTRGQQVTLSCSPISGHRSVSWYQQTPGQGLQFLFEYFSETQRNKGNFPGRFSGRQFSNSRSEMNVSTLELGDSALYLCASSLTGIETQYFGPGTRLLVL.

V gene TRBV6-4 combines with J gene TRBJ2-2; 9 bases map to TRBD1. The CDR3 has 15 residues. J gave up 6 bases and V 6 bases, and 8 bases lay outside the gene matches. Germline CDR1 is MRHNA and CDR2 is SNTAGT. CDR3 DNA sequence: TGTGCCAGCAGCGACACAGGGGGCGCATCCGGGGAGCTGTTTTTT. Translation gives CASSDTGGASGELFF.

The chain has TRBV9 and TRBJ2-2; 8 nucleotides match TRBD2. V was clipped by 1 base and J by 4 bases; unmatched bases: 3. This CDR3 spans 15 amino acids. Germline assignment: CDR1 SGDLS and CDR2 YYNGEE. The CDR3 sequence is CASSVTSGVTGELFF. The CDR3 region has the DNA TGTGCCAGCAGCGTAACTAGCGGAGTCACCGGGGAGCTGTTTTTT. The whole variable domain, filled in from reference TRBV9 and TRBJ2-2, reads DSGVTQTPKHLITATGQRVTLRCSPRSGDLSVYWYQQSLDQGLQFLIQYYNGEERAKGNILERFSAQQFPDLHSELNLSSLELGDSALYFCASSVTSGVTGELFFGEGSRLTVL.

J is TRBJ2-5 and V is TRBV4-1; D not certain. The CDR3 covers 15 residues. Between the trimmed V and J ends, which lost 4 bases and 5 bases, there was a span of 17 bases. The germline gives CDR1 MGHRA, CDR2 YSYEKL. CDR3 protein: CASSPLTFLEETQYF. The CDR3 DNA reads as TGCGCCAGCAGCCCTCTTACATTCCTGGAGGAGACCCAGTACTTC.

J is TRBJ2-6 and V is TRBV2, with a tentative D call TRBD2 (7 bases). V dropped 7 bases and J dropped 2 bases, with 15 bases sitting between them. The CDR3 has 16 residues. Germline CDR1 is SNHLY and CDR2 is FYNNEI. The CDR3 reads CASTLRGTTGANVLTF. The CDR3 DNA reads as TGTGCCAGCACCCTAAGGGGGACTACTGGGGCCAACGTCCTGACTTTC.

CDR3 amino acids: CATSRDTQETQYF. In DNA, the CDR3 is TGTGCCACCAGTAGGGACACCCAAGAGACCCAGTACTTC. This chain uses TRBV15 with TRBJ2-5; maybe TRBD1 (6 bases). The CDR3 loop spans 13 amino acids. Per germline, CDR1 LNHNV and CDR2 YYDKDF (reference sequence). The ends were cut back, 6 bases at V and 1 base at J, with 9 bases in the middle. The full variable domain, with the rest looked up from reference TRBV15 and TRBJ2-5, is DAMVIQNPRYQVTQFGKPVTLSCSQTLNHNVMYWYQQKSSQAPKLLFHYYDKDFNNEADTPDNFQSRRPNTSFCFLDIRSPGLGDTAMYLCATSRDTQETQYFGPGTRLLVL.

This chain joins TRBV2 and TRBJ2-7; maybe TRBD1 (6 bases). Per the germline V gene, CDR1 is SNHLY and CDR2 is FYNNEI. This CDR3 spans 15 amino acids. The ends were cut back, 6 bases at V and 0 bases at J, with 15 bases in the middle. The CDR3 DNA reads TGTGCCAGCAGGTCACAGGGAGACTTCTCCTACGAGCAGTACTTC. Translated: CASRSQGDFSYEQYF.

The rearrangement uses TRBV20-1 and TRBJ1-5, with D unresolved. The CDR3 totals 10 residues. Germline V gene sequence: CDR1 DFQATT, CDR2 SNEGSKA (reference sequence). V shed 5 bases and J shed 6 bases, with 5 bases lying between them. This chain's CDR3 is CSASTQPQHF. The CDR3 bases are TGCAGTGCTTCCACTCAGCCCCAGCATTTT.

The chain couples TRBV6-8 to TRBJ2-7; D gene uncertain. Germline V gene sequence: CDR1 MNHGY, CDR2 SAAAGT. The length of the CDR3 is 15 residues. V lost 3 bases, J lost 3 bases, and 15 bases lay in between. CDR3 loop: CASSYSVTQIYEQYF. The CDR3 bases are TGTGCCAGCAGTTATTCCGTGACACAGATCTACGAGCAGTACTTC.

The J gene is TRBJ2-7, the V gene TRBV6-5, with D perhaps TRBD1 or TRBD2 (5 bases each). With 0 bases removed from V and 6 bases from J, the gap between germline ends came to 18 bases. The CDR3 is 16 residues long. Germline-derived CDR1 and CDR2 are MNHEY and SVGAGI. CDR3 DNA sequence: TGTGCCAGCAGTTACTCGAGGGACCCCATTCCTCTCGAGCAGTACTTC. Its translation: CASSYSRDPIPLEQYF.

The chain has TRBV9 and TRBJ2-1, with unresolved D. The CDR3 runs 12 residues. Trimming took 3 bases from V and 4 from J, leaving 5 bases between them. Germline lookup yields CDR1 SGDLS and CDR2 YYNGEE. The CDR3 sequence: CASSATYNEQFF. The CDR3 bases are TGTGCCAGCAGCGCGACTTACAATGAGCAGTTCTTC.

V gene TRBV12-3 or TRBV12-4 combines with J gene TRBJ1-1; D remains unclear. The V end lost 3 bases, the J end lost 1 base, and 6 bases lay between the germline ends. This CDR3 has 13 amino acids. DNA for the CDR3: TGTGCCAGCAGTTTTCGAAAGAACACTGAAGCTTTCTTT. Translation gives CASSFRKNTEAFF.

This clone was seen a single time. V and J are TRBV19 and TRBJ2-2; D is unclear. V was pared by 1 base and J by 7 bases, with 4 bases between. The CDR3 is 12 residues long. From germline, CDR1 is LNHDA and CDR2 SQIVND (reference sequence). The CDR3 DNA reads TGTGCCAGTAGTATAGTTGGCGGGGAGCTGTTTTTT. Translating it yields CASSIVGGELFF.

This sequence joins TRBV5-8 and TRBJ1-5; a weak D match, TRBD1 (5 bases). V lost 4 bases and J lost 4, with 18 bases in between. The germline CDR1 and CDR2 sequences are SGHTS and YDEGEE. This CDR3 has 16 residues. CDR3 protein: CASSPGTIKGNQPQHF. CDR3 bases: TGTGCCAGCAGCCCGGGGACCATAAAAGGGAATCAGCCCCAGCATTTT.

This chain joins TRBV19 and TRBJ2-5; D tentatively reads TRBD1 or TRBD2 (5 bases each). Germline V CDR1 and CDR2: LNHDA, SQIVND (reference sequence). CDR3 length: 14 amino acids. V shed 3 bases and J shed 7 bases, with 15 bases lying between them. CDR3: CASSIATARGTQYF. Written as DNA, the CDR3 is TGTGCCAGTAGTATTGCGACAGCTCGGGGGACCCAGTACTTC.